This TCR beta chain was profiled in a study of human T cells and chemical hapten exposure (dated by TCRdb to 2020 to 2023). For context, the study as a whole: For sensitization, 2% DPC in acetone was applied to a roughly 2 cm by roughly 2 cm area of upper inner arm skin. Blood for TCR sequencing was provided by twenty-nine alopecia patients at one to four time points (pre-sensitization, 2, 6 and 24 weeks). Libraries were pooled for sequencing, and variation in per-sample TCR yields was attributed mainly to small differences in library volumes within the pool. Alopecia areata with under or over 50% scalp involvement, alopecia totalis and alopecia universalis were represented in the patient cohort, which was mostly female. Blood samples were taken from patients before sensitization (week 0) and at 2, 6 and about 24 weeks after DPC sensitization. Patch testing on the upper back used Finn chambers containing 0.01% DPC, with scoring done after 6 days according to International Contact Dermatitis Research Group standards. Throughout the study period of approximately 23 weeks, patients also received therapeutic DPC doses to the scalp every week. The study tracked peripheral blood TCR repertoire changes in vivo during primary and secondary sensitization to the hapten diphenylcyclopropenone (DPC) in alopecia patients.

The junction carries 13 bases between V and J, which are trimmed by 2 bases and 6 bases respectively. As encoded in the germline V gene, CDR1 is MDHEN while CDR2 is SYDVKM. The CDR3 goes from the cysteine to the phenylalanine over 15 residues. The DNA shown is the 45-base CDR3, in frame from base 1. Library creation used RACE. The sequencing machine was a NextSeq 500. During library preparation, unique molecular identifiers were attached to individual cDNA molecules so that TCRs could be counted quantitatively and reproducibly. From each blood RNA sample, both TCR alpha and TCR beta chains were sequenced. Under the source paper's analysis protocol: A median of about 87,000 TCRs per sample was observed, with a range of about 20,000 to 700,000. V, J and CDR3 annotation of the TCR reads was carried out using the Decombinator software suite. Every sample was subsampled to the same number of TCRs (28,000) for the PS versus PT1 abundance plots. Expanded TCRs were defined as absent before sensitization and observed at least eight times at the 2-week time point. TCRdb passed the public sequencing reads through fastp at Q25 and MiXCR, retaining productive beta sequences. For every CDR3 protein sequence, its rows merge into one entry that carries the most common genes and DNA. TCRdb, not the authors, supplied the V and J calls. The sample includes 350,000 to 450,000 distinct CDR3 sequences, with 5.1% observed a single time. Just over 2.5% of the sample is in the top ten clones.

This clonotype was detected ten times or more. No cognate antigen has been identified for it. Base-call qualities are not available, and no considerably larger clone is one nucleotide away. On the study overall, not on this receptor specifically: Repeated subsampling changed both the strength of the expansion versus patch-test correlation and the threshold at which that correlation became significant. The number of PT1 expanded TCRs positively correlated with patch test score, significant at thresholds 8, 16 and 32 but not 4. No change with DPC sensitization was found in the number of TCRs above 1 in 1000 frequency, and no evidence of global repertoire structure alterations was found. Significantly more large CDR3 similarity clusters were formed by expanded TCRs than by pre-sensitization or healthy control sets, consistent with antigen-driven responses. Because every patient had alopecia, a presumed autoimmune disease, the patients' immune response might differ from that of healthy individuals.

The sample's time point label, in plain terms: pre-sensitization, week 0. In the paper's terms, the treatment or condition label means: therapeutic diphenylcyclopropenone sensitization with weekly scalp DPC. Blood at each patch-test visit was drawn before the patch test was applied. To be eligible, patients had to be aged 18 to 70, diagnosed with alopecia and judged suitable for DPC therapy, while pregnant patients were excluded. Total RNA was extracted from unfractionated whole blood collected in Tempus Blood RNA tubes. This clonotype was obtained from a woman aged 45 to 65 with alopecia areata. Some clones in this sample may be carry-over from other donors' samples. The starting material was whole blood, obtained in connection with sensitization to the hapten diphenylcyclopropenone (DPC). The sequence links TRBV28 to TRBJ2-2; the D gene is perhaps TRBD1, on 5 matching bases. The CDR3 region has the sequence CASSLGARASGELFF. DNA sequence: TGTGCCAGCAGTTTAGGGGCCAGAGCCTCCGGGGAGCTGTTTTTT. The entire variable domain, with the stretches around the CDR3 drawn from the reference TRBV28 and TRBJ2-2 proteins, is DVKVTQSSRYLVKRTGEKVFLECVQDMDHENMFWYRQDPGLGLRLIYFSYDVKMKEKGDIPEGYSVSREKKERFSLILESASTNQTSMYLCASSLGARASGELFFGEGSRLTVL.